These T cell receptor beta chains were read from a single sample in a study of beta chain features in type 1 diabetes. Only in-frame clones appear in the TCRdb table, and some are missing; sequencing was by immunoSEQ multiplex PCR. Of some 200,000 clones in the sample, more than 15% were seen once. Material for sequencing was naive CD4+ T cells from blood. These receptors all come from a man aged 25 to 40 with type 1 diabetes. Both conserved end residues are part of each CDR3. Each record gives: CDR3 DNA, CDR3 protein, V gene, clone size, D gene, J gene. A D gene is named only where the DNA matches it firmly. Rows give clone size only sometimes, using once, few, many, or a class for an expanded clone.

TGTGCCAGCAGGCCCGGGGCCAAAAACATTCAGTACTTC,CASRPGAKNIQYF,TRBV6-5,few,.,TRBJ2-4
TGTGCCAGCAGTAAAGGGGCCCGGGATGGCTACACCTTC,CASSKGARDGYTF,TRBV28,few,.,TRBJ1-2
TGTGCCAGCAGCACCCGGACAGGGATGAGTGAAAAACTGTTTTTT,CASSTRTGMSEKLFF,TRBV7-2,.,TRBD1,TRBJ1-4
TGTGCCAGCAGTCGAAGCGGTTTCCCAGGTTTCGAGCAGTACTTC,CASSRSGFPGFEQYF,TRBV28,.,.,TRBJ2-7
TGTGCCTGGAGAGATAAACAGGGGAACTCCTACGAGCAGTACTTC,CAWRDKQGNSYEQYF,TRBV30,.,TRBD1,TRBJ2-7
TGTGCCACCAGTAGCGGAAGCTACAATGAGCAGTTCTTC,CATSSGSYNEQFF,TRBV15,few,.,TRBJ2-1
TGCAGCGTCGCTGGGACAGGGGAGACCCAGTACTTC,CSVAGTGETQYF,TRBV29-1,few,TRBD1,TRBJ2-5
TGTGCCAGCAGTTTATCCGGGACAGGGATGAACCTAGCCAAAAACATTCAGTACTTC,CASSLSGTGMNLAKNIQYF,TRBV28,.,TRBD1,TRBJ2-4
TGCGCCAGCAGCTTGCTAGTCAGCCAAGAGACCCAGTACTTC,CASSLLVSQETQYF,TRBV5-1,.,.,TRBJ2-5
TGTGCCAGCTCCCCGGACAGGGTCTCTGGAAACACCATATATTTT,CASSPDRVSGNTIYF,TRBV18,.,TRBD1,TRBJ1-3
TGTGCCTGGACACGGGTTGCAGATACGCAGTATTTT,CAWTRVADTQYF,TRBV30,few,.,TRBJ2-3
TGTGCCTGGAGTGTATTGGACAGGGGGGTGAACACTGAAGCTTTCTTT,CAWSVLDRGVNTEAFF,TRBV30,.,TRBD1,TRBJ1-1
TGCGCCAGCAGTCGTACGACAGGCCCAGGTAGAGAGCAGTACTTC,CASSRTTGPGREQYF,TRBV4-3,.,.,TRBJ2-7
TGTGCCAGCAGCTTGAGGCAGGGGGCCTACGAGCAGTACTTC,CASSLRQGAYEQYF,TRBV13,few,TRBD1,TRBJ2-7
TGTGCCAGCCGACAGGACACAGATACGCAGTATTTT,CASRQDTDTQYF,TRBV2,few,.,TRBJ2-3
TGTGCCAGCGGGCTTTCCGCTAATGAAAAACTGTTTTTT,CASGLSANEKLFF,TRBV7-9,few,.,TRBJ1-4
TGTGCCAGCAGTTCTTTACGGGTCAGCCACACAGATACGCAGTATTTT,CASSSLRVSHTDTQYF,TRBV6-5,.,.,TRBJ2-3
TGTGCCAGTAGAAGACAGGTCGGTGGAGAAAACATTCAGTACTTC,CASRRQVGGENIQYF,TRBV19,few,.,TRBJ2-4
TGTGCCTGGAGCGTGGGCGGGAACACAGATACGCAGTATTTT,CAWSVGGNTDTQYF,TRBV30,.,.,TRBJ2-3
TGTGCCTGGAGTGGCGGGGGCTCCTACAATGAGCAGTTCTTC,CAWSGGGSYNEQFF,TRBV30,few,TRBD2,TRBJ2-1
TGTGCCAGCAGCGCCCAACAGGGAAAGGAGACCCAGTACTTC,CASSAQQGKETQYF,TRBV9,.,.,TRBJ2-5
TGTGCCAGCAGTTCCCTCCTTCCCGGGACAGGAGGCGGCTACACCTTC,CASSSLLPGTGGGYTF,TRBV6-6,.,TRBD1,TRBJ1-2
TGTGCCCGATGTGAAGCTTTCTTT,CARCEAFF,TRBV27,.,.,TRBJ1-1
TGTGCCAGCAGCGTAGAGGGGACACTCTTCTTC,CASSVEGTLFF,TRBV9,few,.,TRBJ1-2
TGCGCCAGCAGCTTGGATCGGGAAGCTATTAGCACAGATACGCAGTATTTT,CASSLDREAISTDTQYF,TRBV5-1,.,.,TRBJ2-3
TGTGCCAGCAGTGAAGAAGGAAGGTCGGATACGCAGTATTTT,CASSEEGRSDTQYF,TRBV2,few,.,TRBJ2-3
TGCAGCGTTTCACGTGTGAACACTGAAGCTTTCTTT,CSVSRVNTEAFF,TRBV29-1,.,.,TRBJ1-1
TGTGCCAGCAGCGCCGACAGGCTAAACATTCAGTACTTC,CASSADRLNIQYF,TRBV7-2,.,.,TRBJ2-4
TGTGCCAGCAGCAAAGGGTTCCTAGCGGGAGGGCCTGAGACCCAGTACTTC,CASSKGFLAGGPETQYF,TRBV21-1,few,.,TRBJ2-5
TGTGCCAGCAGCTTGGATCCAGGGGCCTCCTACAATGAGCAGTTCTTC,CASSLDPGASYNEQFF,TRBV5-4,.,.,TRBJ2-1
TGTGCCAGCAGCGTAGCAGACAGGGCGGCCGAGACCCAGTACTTC,CASSVADRAAETQYF,TRBV9,.,TRBD1,TRBJ2-5
TGCAGTGCTAGAACCCCGGGACAGCCAGATTTC,CSARTPGQPDF,TRBV20-1,.,TRBD1,TRBJ1-2
TGCAGCGTTGAAAAGGCCGCCACTAATCCTTTCTCCTACAATGAGCAGTTCTTC,CSVEKAATNPFSYNEQFF,TRBV29-1,.,.,TRBJ2-1
TGTGCCAGCAGCTTATGGGGTGGCAGCGATACGCAGTATTTT,CASSLWGGSDTQYF,TRBV13,.,.,TRBJ2-3
TGTGCCAGCAGTGAACAGGGAGGAGACCAGCCCCAGCATTTT,CASSEQGGDQPQHF,TRBV2,few,.,TRBJ1-5
TGTGCCAGCAGTAAACAGGGTGTAATCAGTTATGAGCAGTTCTTC,CASSKQGVISYEQFF,TRBV27,.,.,TRBJ2-1
TGTGCCAGCAGGATAGCGGGAGAAGGCTACGAGCAGTACTTC,CASRIAGEGYEQYF,TRBV27,.,TRBD2,TRBJ2-7
TGTGCCTGGAGAGATTTTAGGGGCGAGGGATACAATGAGCAGTTCTTC,CAWRDFRGEGYNEQFF,TRBV30,.,.,TRBJ2-1
TGTGCTAGTGCCTGGGGGACCCTAGGGAATGAGCAGTTCTTC,CASAWGTLGNEQFF,TRBV12-5,few,.,TRBJ2-1
TGTGCCAGCAGCGCGACTAGCGGGCCCTCCTACGAGCAGTACTTC,CASSATSGPSYEQYF,TRBV9,few,TRBD2,TRBJ2-7
TGTGCCAGCAGCGCCCGGGACAGGGTACAAGAGACCCAGTACTTC,CASSARDRVQETQYF,TRBV9,.,TRBD1,TRBJ2-5
TGTGCCAGCAGGCCCGGGGCTAGCGGGGGTCACACAGATACGCAGTATTTT,CASRPGASGGHTDTQYF,TRBV5-4,.,TRBD2,TRBJ2-3
TGTGCCAGCAGCCAATTCACTAGCTCTGCGGAGACCCAGTACTTC,CASSQFTSSAETQYF,TRBV14,.,.,TRBJ2-5
TGCGCCAGCAGCTTGGGAGTGCTGAGCACAGATACGCAGTATTTT,CASSLGVLSTDTQYF,TRBV5-1,.,.,TRBJ2-3
TGCAGCGTTGGGGGGTTAAAGGACTATGGCTACACCTTC,CSVGGLKDYGYTF,TRBV29-1,few,.,TRBJ1-2
TGTGCCAGCAGCTTAGGGGCAGGGTCGAATGGCTACACCTTC,CASSLGAGSNGYTF,TRBV7-9,.,.,TRBJ1-2
TGTGCCAGCAGCGTAGGGGGGAATTCCTACAATGAGCAGTTCTTC,CASSVGGNSYNEQFF,TRBV9,few,.,TRBJ2-1
TGTGCTAGTGGCGGAGGACAGAGCATCGGCGAGACCCAGTACTTC,CASGGGQSIGETQYF,TRBV12-5,.,.,TRBJ2-5
TGCGCCAGCAGCCTCAGGACAGGGGACGTGGCCAAAAACATTCAGTACTTC,CASSLRTGDVAKNIQYF,TRBV4-3,.,TRBD1,TRBJ2-4
TGTGCCAGCAGTCTCCCCTCTAGAGCTGATACGCAGTATTTT,CASSLPSRADTQYF,TRBV28,few,.,TRBJ2-3
TGCGCCAGCAGCTCCCCGAACAATCAGCCCCAGCATTTT,CASSSPNNQPQHF,TRBV4-1,.,.,TRBJ1-5
TGTGCCAGCAGACCCACAGGAGTGAACTACGAGCAGTACTTC,CASRPTGVNYEQYF,TRBV28,few,.,TRBJ2-7
TGTGCCAGCAGCCTACTTTCCTACGAGCAGTACTTC,CASSLLSYEQYF,TRBV14,few,.,TRBJ2-7
TGTGCCAGCAGTTTTTCGGGGGAGCCTGATGGAAACATTCAGTACTTC,CASSFSGEPDGNIQYF,TRBV28,.,.,TRBJ2-4
TGTGCCAGCAGTGCGGTGGAGACAGCCAAAAACATTCAGTACTTC,CASSAVETAKNIQYF,TRBV6-1,.,.,TRBJ2-4